This T cell receptor beta chain was identified in a study of CD8 T cells in ankylosing spondylitis. Findings and caveats of the study: Blood of patients with ankylosing spondylitis appeared to be characterized by a TCR beta motif of seven or eight highly homologous variants.

This CDR3 region has 16 residues. Trimming took off 2 bases at V and 7 bases at J, with 19 bases between the two ends. Per the germline V gene, CDR1 is SGHDT and CDR2 is YYEEEE. Of note for this clonotype: Its antigen is unidentified.

TCRdb re-analysed the 5' RACE reads in MiXCR, keeping a single row per CDR3 protein. Here the sample spans 750,000 to 850,000 distinct CDR3 sequences, approximately 12% being singletons. The receptor was derived from a male donor with ankylosing spondylitis. Sequencing input: blood, either unsorted or a sorted T cell fraction (not recorded which). The chain couples TRBV5-6 to TRBJ2-1; TRBD2 might be the D (6 bases). CDR3 bases: TGTGCCAGCAGCTTCATACGGGGGAGGCGGGAAAATGAGCAGTTCTTC. Translation gives CASSFIRGRRENEQFF. The full variable domain, rest sourced from reference TRBV5-6 and TRBJ2-1, is DAGVTQSPTHLIKTRGQQVTLRCSPKSGHDTVSWYQQALGQGPQFIFQYYEEEERQRGNFPDRFSGHQFPNYSSELNVNALLLGDSALYLCASSFIRGRRENEQFFGPGTRLTVL.